The 8 T cell receptor beta chains presented below share a single source sample, sequenced in a study of T cell responses to AZD1222 COVID-19 vaccine. Generated by immunoSEQ multiplex PCR, the TCRdb table keeps only in-frame clones and is missing some. Among about 85,000 clones, 80% to 90% were seen once, and the ten largest hold approximately 7%. This sample comprised peripheral blood, obtained on day 0 of AZD1222 vaccination. These TCRs come from an adult in good health.

The chain has TRBV19 and TRBJ1-2; the D is unclear. Germline lookup yields CDR1 LNHDA and CDR2 SQIVND (reference sequence). The V and J ends lost 9 bases and 6 bases respectively, with 11 bases between them. The CDR3 length is 11 residues. The CDR3 bases are TGTGCCAGCCACAGTTTCGATGGCTACACCTTC. This translates into CASHSFDGYTF.

This chain joins TRBV11-2 and TRBJ1-1, with D unclear. The CDR3 runs to 15 residues. Germline CDR1 is SGHAT and CDR2 is FQNNGV. V lost 5 bases to trimming and J lost 0 bases, with 13 bases between them. The CDR3 region has the DNA TGTGCCAGCAGCGTTCAGTCCTCGATGAACACTGAAGCTTTCTTT. Translation gives CASSVQSSMNTEAFF.

V is TRBV19 and J is TRBJ1-4; 9 nucleotides line up with TRBD1. This CDR3 comprises 16 residues. The germline V gene has CDR1 LNHDA and CDR2 SQIVND (reference sequence). Trimming took 0 bases from V and 5 from J; bases not matched to a gene: 4. The CDR3 DNA is TGTGCCAGTAGTATAGAGGCCGGGACAGGGAATGAAAAACTGTTTTTT. This translates into CASSIEAGTGNEKLFF.

This clone came up once. The CDR3 sequence is CASSSGQGLEQYF. The DNA for the CDR3 is TGTGCCAGCAGCTCGGGACAGGGTTTGGAGCAGTACTTC. The chain couples TRBV5-6 to TRBJ2-7; 9 bases match TRBD1. This CDR3 has 13 residues. The V gene end was trimmed by 3 bases and the J gene end by 7 bases; junction bases not matched to a gene: 5. CDR1 is SGHDT and CDR2 is YYEEEE in the germline V gene.

This chain links TRBV24-1 with TRBJ1-5; D is possibly TRBD1 (5 bases). Per the germline V gene, CDR1 is KGHDR and CDR2 is SFDVKD. The CDR3 runs to 15 residues. Between the trimmed V and J ends, which lost 6 bases and 4 bases, there was a span of 15 bases. The CDR3 coding sequence is TGTGCCACCAGTAGCCCCGGGGCAGCGAATCAGCCCCAGCATTTT. This codes for CATSSPGAANQPQHF.

The chain couples TRBV28 to TRBJ1-6; D is undetermined. The CDR3 has 14 residues. The V gene's germline CDR1 is MDHEN and CDR2 SYDVKM. Trimming left V 5 bases short and J 7 bases short, with 12 bases between. The CDR3 coding sequence is TGTGCCAGCAGTCCCCGGTGGGAAAATTCACCCCTCCACTTT. This translates into CASSPRWENSPLHF.

The V call is TRBV6-1, the J call TRBJ2-7; the match to TRBD2 covers 8 bases. V was clipped by 2 bases and J by 6 bases; unmatched bases: 9. The CDR3 is 15 residues long. Germline V gene sequence: CDR1 MNHNS, CDR2 SASEGT. The CDR3 region is CASSELASGLGEQYF. CDR3 DNA sequence: TGTGCCAGCAGTGAACTGGCTAGCGGGCTTGGCGAGCAGTACTTC.

This clone has a single count. This chain connects TRBV6-2 or TRBV6-3 to TRBJ1-5; D possibly corresponds to TRBD1 (6 bases). Per germline, CDR1 MNHEY and CDR2 SVGEGT. The CDR3 is 15 residues long. V was cut by 3 bases and J by 2 bases, with 11 bases left in between. The CDR3 nucleotides are TGTGCCAGCAGTTATGGGGGCGCGGGCAATCAGCCCCAGCATTTT. Its protein product is CASSYGGAGNQPQHF.